This T cell receptor beta chain was documented in a study of blood T cell repertoires in COVID-19 (dated by TCRdb to 2018 to 2021). In terms of the full investigation: Samples from collaborators originated in the United States, Italy and Spain and spanned both the acute and convalescent phases of COVID-19. The prospective study material was composed of cDNA or gDNA derived from T cells, B-cell-depleted T cells, or PBMCs. The dataset comprised deeply sampled blood TCRbeta repertoires from subjects exposed to, actively infected with, or recovered from COVID-19. The repertoires were made available in a free public database intended to serve as a resource for research on the immune response to SARS-CoV-2. Samples came from the ongoing ImmuneRACE study (first 160 participants) plus 1,254 subjects from 6 global collaborators. Nearly every sample came with metadata listing a de-identified subject ID, COVID-19 status, age in years and sex. HLA class I and class II types, where available, came from metadata supplied by the sample provider rather than from assay-based typing.

Study-level results and caveats: Clinical and demographic metadata were provided uncurated, with the amount varying by source and participant.

TCRbeta CDR3 regions were amplified from genomic DNA using the immunoSEQ Assay, a bias-controlled multiplex PCR. On the study's bioinformatics: The number of nucleated cells in each sample was estimated by amplification of reference gene primers within the assay. To quantify the absolute abundance of each unique TCRbeta CDR3 rearrangement, sequence reads were collapsed and filtered. For each sample, productive Simpson clonality was calculated as the square root of Simpson's diversity index over productive rearrangements. TCRdb's version of the immuneACCESS table is confined to in-frame rearrangements and falls short of the full clone set. An unresolved V gene accounts for under half of the shortfall where checked; the remainder is of unknown origin. For V, J and clone size, that table is used; D and trimming come from the DNA. Recorded for this sample are around 120,000 clones; less than 75% of them occurred a single time. The ten largest clones capture more than 0.8% of the sample.

Each collaborating institution followed its own protocols to collect whole blood in K2EDTA tubes. For TCRbeta analysis, collaborator samples were shipped as frozen whole blood, as isolated PBMCs, or as DNA extracted from either sample type. The sample holds a few counts of this clone. This receptor's antigen is unknown. No per-base quality is available; no much larger clone lies one base away. Sequenced material: peripheral blood. This clonotype was obtained from a human donor with acute or convalescent COVID-19. The donor label of this sample is uncertain.

The bases are TGTGCCAGCAGTACAGTTATGAACACTGAAGCTTTCTTT. This translates into CASSTVMNTEAFF. Recombination joined TRBV2 with TRBJ1-1, with the D segment identity uncertain. Trimming at the junction amounts to 5 bases on V and 0 bases on J, and the germline ends lie 7 bases apart. The germline V gene yields SNHLY for CDR1 and FYNNEI for CDR2. CDR3 length: 13 amino acids, cysteine to phenylalanine. Kept here is only the CDR3 DNA, which spans 39 bases and is read in frame from base 1.